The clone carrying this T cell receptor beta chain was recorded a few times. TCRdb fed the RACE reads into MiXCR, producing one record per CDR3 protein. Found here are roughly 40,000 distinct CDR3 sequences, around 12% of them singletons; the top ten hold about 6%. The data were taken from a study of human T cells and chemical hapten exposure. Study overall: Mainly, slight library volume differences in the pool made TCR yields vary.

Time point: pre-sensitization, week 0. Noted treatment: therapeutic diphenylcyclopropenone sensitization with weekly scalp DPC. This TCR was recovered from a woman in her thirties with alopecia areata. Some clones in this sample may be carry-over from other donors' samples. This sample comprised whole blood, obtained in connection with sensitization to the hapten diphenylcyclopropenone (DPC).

DNA of the CDR3: TGTGCCAGCTCACCGGGAACAGGGGGCGAAGAGACCCAGTACTTC. It encodes CASSPGTGGEETQYF. The chain is built from TRBV18 and TRBJ2-5, with 9 bases matching TRBD1. CDR1 KGHSH and CDR2 LQKENI come from the germline V gene. CDR3 length: 15 amino acids. The V gene end was trimmed by 3 bases and the J gene end by 3 bases; junction bases not matched to a gene: 5.